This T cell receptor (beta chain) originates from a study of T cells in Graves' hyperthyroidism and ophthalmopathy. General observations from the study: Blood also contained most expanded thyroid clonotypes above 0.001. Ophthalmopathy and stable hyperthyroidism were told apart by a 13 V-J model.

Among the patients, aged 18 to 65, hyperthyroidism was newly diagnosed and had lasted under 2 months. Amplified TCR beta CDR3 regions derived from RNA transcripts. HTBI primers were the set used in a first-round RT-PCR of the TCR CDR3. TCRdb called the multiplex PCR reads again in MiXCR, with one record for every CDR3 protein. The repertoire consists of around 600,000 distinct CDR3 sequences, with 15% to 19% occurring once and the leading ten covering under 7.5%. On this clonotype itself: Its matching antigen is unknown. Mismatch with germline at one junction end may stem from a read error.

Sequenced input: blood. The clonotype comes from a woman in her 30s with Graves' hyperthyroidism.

The CDR3 bases are TGTGCCGGCAGTGAAGCGAGGACAGGGGAGAAGTTCTTC. This translates into CAGSEARTGEKFF. This chain connects TRBV6-1 to TRBJ2-1; 9 positions match TRBD1. The CDR3 is 13 amino acids. The V gene's germline CDR1 is MNHNS and CDR2 SASEGT.